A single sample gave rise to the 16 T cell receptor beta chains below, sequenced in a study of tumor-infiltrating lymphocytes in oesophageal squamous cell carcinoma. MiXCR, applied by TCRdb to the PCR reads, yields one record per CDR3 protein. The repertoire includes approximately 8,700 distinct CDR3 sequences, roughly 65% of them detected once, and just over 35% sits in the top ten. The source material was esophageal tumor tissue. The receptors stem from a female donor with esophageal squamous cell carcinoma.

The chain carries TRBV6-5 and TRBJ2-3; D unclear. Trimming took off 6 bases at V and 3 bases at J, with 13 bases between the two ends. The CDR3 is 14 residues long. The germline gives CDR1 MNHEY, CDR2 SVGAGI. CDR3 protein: CASRLYVGTDTQYF. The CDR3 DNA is TGTGCCAGCAGGCTTTACGTTGGGACAGATACGCAGTATTTT.

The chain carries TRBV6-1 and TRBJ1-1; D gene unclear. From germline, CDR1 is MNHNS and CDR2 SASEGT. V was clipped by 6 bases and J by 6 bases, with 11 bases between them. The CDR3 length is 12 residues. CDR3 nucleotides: TGTGCCAGCAGGACACTATTGGCTGAAGCTTTCTTT. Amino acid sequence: CASRTLLAEAFF.

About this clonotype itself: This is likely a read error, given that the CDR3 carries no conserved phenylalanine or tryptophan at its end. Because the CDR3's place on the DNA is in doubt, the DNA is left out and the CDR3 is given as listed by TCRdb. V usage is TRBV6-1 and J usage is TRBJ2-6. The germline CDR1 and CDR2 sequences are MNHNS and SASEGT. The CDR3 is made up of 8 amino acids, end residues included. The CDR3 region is CASSEIRG.

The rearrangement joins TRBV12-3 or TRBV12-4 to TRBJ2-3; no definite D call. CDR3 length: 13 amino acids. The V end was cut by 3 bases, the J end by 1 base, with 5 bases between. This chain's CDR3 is CASSFSGTDTQYF. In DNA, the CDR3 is TGTGCCAGCAGTTTTTCAGGCACAGATACGCAGTATTTT.

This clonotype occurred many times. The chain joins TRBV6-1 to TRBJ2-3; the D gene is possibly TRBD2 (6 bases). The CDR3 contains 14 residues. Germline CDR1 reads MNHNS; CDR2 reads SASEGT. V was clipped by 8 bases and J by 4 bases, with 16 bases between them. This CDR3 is CASVFGSAADTQYF. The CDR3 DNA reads TGTGCCAGCGTCTTCGGGAGTGCCGCAGATACGCAGTATTTT.

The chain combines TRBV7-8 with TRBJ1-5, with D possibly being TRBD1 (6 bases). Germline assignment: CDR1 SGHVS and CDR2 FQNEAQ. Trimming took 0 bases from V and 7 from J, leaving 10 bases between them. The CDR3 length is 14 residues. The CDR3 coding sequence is TGTGCCAGCAGCTTAGCAGGGGGAGGACAGCCCCAGCATTTT. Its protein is CASSLAGGGQPQHF. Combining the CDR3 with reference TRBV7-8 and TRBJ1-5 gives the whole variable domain GAGVSQSPRYKVAKRGQDVALRCDPISGHVSLFWYQQALGQGPEFLTYFQNEAQLDKSGLPSDRFFAERPEGSVSTLKIQRTQQEDSAVYLCASSLAGGGQPQHFGDGTRLSIL.

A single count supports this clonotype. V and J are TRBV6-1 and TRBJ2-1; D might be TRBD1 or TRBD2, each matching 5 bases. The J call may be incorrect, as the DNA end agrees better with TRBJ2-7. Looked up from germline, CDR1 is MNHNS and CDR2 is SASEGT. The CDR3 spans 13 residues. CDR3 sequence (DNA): TGTGCCAGCAGACCGGGGCTCTCCTACGAGCAGTACTTC. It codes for CASRPGLSYEQYF.

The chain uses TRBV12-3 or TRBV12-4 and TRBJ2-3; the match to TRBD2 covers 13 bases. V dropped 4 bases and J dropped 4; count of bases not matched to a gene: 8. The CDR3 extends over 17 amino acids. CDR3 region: CASSSTGLAGVSDTQYF. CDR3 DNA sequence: TGTGCCAGCAGTTCTACAGGACTAGCGGGGGTATCAGATACGCAGTATTTT.

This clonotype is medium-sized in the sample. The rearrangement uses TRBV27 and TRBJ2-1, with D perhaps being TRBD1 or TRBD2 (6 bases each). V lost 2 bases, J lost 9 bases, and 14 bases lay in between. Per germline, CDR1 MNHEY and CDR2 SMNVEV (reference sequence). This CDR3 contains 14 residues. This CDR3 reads CASSLGGGSFEQFF. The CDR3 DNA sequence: TGTGCCAGCAGTTTAGGAGGGGGGTCTTTTGAGCAGTTCTTC.

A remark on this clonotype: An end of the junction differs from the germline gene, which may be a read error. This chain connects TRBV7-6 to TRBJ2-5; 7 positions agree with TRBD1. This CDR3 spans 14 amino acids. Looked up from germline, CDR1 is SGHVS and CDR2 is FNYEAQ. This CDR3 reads CASSHAGGAGTQYF. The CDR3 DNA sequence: TGTGCTAGCAGCCACGCAGGGGGTGCAGGGACCCAGTACTTC.

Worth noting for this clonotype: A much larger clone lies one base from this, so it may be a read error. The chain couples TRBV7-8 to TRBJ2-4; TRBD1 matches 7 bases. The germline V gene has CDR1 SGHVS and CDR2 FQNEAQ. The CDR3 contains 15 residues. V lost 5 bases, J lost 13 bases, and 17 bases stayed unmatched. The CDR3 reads CASSQRDSSYNEQYF. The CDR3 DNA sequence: TGTGCCAGCAGCCAAAGGGACAGCTCCTACAATGAGCAGTACTTC.

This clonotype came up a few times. DNA for the CDR3: TGTGCCAGCAGCTGGCAAGTAATCTCCTACAATGAGCAGTTCTTC. It encodes CASSWQVISYNEQFF. This chain joins TRBV7-6 and TRBJ2-1; no clear D gene. The germline V gene encodes CDR1 SGHVS and CDR2 FNYEAQ. The CDR3 is made up of 15 amino acids. Trimming left V 4 bases short and J 0 bases short, with 10 bases between.

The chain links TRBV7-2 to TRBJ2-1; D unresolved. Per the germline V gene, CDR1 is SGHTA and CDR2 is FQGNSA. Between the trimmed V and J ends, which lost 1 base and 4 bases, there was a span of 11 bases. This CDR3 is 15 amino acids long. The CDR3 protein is CASSLDLGYYNEQFF. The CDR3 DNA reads TGTGCCAGCAGCTTAGATCTTGGCTATTACAATGAGCAGTTCTTC.

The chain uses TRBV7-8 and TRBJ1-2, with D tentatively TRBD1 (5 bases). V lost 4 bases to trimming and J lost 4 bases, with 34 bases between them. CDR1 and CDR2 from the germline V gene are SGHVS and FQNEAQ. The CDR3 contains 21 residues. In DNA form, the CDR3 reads TGTGCCAGCAGCTCCTATGAATACCCCGGGACGGCCACGACTAAATTCTATGGCTACACCTTC. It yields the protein CASSSYEYPGTATTKFYGYTF.

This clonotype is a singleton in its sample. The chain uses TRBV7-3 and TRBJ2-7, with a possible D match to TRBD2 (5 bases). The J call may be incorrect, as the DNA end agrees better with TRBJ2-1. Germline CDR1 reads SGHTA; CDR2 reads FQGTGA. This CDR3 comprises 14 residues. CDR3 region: CASSLTYGVREQFF. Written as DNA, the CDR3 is TGTGCCAGCAGCTTAACGTACGGGGTAAGGGAGCAGTTCTTC.

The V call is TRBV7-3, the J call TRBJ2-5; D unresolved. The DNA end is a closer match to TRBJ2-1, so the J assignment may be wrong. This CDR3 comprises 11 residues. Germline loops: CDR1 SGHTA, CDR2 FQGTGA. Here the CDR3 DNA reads TGTGCCAGCAGCTCTGGCCTAGAGCAGTTCTTC. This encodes CASSSGLEQFF.